This T cell receptor beta chain appears in the sequencing data of a study of long-term antiretroviral therapy in people with HIV. Turning to this clone: The antigen remains undetermined.

The assay used was immunoSEQ (version v3.0), run at survey level. Clones were sequenced by immunoSEQ multiplex PCR, and TCRdb holds only the in-frame ones, with some missing. The table lists more than 25,000 clones, roughly 87% of them singletons, with more than 1% in the top ten. Findings and limits, study-wide: Collection of the blood, which took place between the mid-2000s and the late 2010s, possibly occurred under older ART regimens.

The germline V gene has CDR1 SGHNT and CDR2 YYREEE (reference sequence). There are 14 residues in the CDR3. The junction had 4 bases not matched to a gene; V was cut back by 4 bases and J by 4 bases. Sequenced here: unsorted PBMCs, sampled 2 years after starting antiretroviral therapy. The receptor comes from a man aged 45-65 years with HIV. The chain has TRBV5-4 and TRBJ1-2, with 10 bases lining up with TRBD1. The chain's CDR3 is CASSAWTGGYGYTF. In DNA form, the CDR3 reads TGTGCCAGCAGCGCCTGGACAGGGGGCTATGGCTACACCTTC.